Below are 29 T cell receptor beta chains sequenced from a single sample in a study of blood T cell repertoires in COVID-19. Clones were sequenced by immunoSEQ multiplex PCR, and TCRdb holds only the in-frame ones, with some missing. This sample has some 210,000 clones, with 84% found just once. Sequenced input: peripheral blood. The receptors come from a woman between 45 and 65 years old with active or convalescent COVID-19.

In its sample, this clone was seen once. This chain joins TRBV5-6 and TRBJ2-3; 7 nucleotides agree with TRBD2. V dropped 3 bases and J dropped 2; count of bases not matched to a gene: 6. Germline V gene data show CDR1 as SGHDT and CDR2 as YYEEEE. The CDR3 contains 15 residues. The CDR3 loop is CASSWTGTTTDTQYF. In DNA, the CDR3 is TGTGCCAGCAGCTGGACCGGGACTACCACAGATACGCAGTATTTT. The complete variable domain, with remaining parts taken from reference TRBV5-6 and TRBJ2-3, reads DAGVTQSPTHLIKTRGQQVTLRCSPKSGHDTVSWYQQALGQGPQFIFQYYEEEERQRGNFPDRFSGHQFPNYSSELNVNALLLGDSALYLCASSWTGTTTDTQYFGPGTRLTVL.

The chain is built from TRBV5-4 and TRBJ2-6; 7 bases fit TRBD2. Trimming took 2 bases from V and 8 from J; bases not matched to a gene: 7. The germline gives CDR1 SGHNT, CDR2 YYREEE (reference sequence). The CDR3 is 15 residues long. CDR3 DNA: TGTGCCAGCAGCTTAGACCGGGGGGTGACCAACGTCCTGACTTTC. It yields the protein CASSLDRGVTNVLTF.

The rearrangement uses TRBV2 and TRBJ1-2, with D possibly TRBD1 on 5 matching bases. The length of the CDR3 is 15 residues. Germline-derived CDR1 and CDR2 are SNHLY and FYNNEI. V lost 2 bases and J 3 bases, leaving 13 bases between the germline ends. For the CDR3, the DNA is TGTGCCAGCAGTGAACGGATCAGGGCGGACTATGGCTACACCTTC. Its protein product is CASSERIRADYGYTF. Based on the CDR3 plus reference TRBV2 and TRBJ1-2, the full variable domain is EPEVTQTPSHQVTQMGQEVILRCVPISNHLYFYWYRQILGQKVEFLVSFYNNEISEKSEIFDDQFSVERPDGSNFTLKIRSTKLEDSAMYFCASSERIRADYGYTFGSGTRLTVV.

This clone is medium-sized within its sample. The chain couples TRBV3-1 (or the pseudogene TRBV3-2) to TRBJ2-1; no reliable D call. This CDR3 comprises 12 residues. The germline CDR1 and CDR2 sequences are LGHDT and YNNKEL (reference sequence). The ends were cut back, 3 bases at V and 10 bases at J, with 10 bases in the middle. CDR3 DNA sequence: TGTGCCAGCAGCCAGTCCTCCTTCGAGCAGTTCTTC. This codes for CASSQSSFEQFF.

The rearrangement uses TRBV5-4 and TRBJ1-2; the D gene is possibly TRBD1 (5 bases). V was shortened by 7 bases and J by 4 bases, with 11 bases between the two germline ends. The CDR3 loop spans 12 amino acids. From germline, CDR1 is SGHNT and CDR2 YYREEE (reference sequence). CDR3 in amino acids: CASRRDRYGYTF. The DNA for the CDR3 is TGTGCCAGCCGGCGGGACCGCTATGGCTACACCTTC.

This chain connects TRBV2 to TRBJ2-7, with TRBD1 matching over 8 bases. Germline CDR1 SNHLY, CDR2 FYNNEI. J gave up 3 bases and V 4 bases, and 5 bases lay outside the gene matches. This CDR3 region has 14 residues. The CDR3 sequence: CASSATGEYYEQYF. The CDR3, as DNA: TGTGCCAGCAGTGCGACAGGGGAGTACTACGAGCAGTACTTC.

The chain links TRBV6-5 to TRBJ1-4, with 10 bases lining up with TRBD1. V shed 6 bases and J 5 bases; nucleotides not matched to a gene: 3. Germline CDR1 MNHEY, CDR2 SVGAGI. This CDR3 has 14 amino acids. The CDR3 is CASRSDRGNEKLFF. The CDR3 DNA sequence: TGTGCCAGCAGATCGGACAGGGGGAATGAAAAACTGTTTTTT.

CDR3 residues: CASSGEYYGYTF. The CDR3 bases are TGTGCCAGCAGCGGGGAGTACTATGGCTACACCTTC. V is TRBV5-4 and J is TRBJ1-2, with D hard to call. This CDR3 region has 12 residues. The ends were cut back, 4 bases at V and 3 bases at J, with 7 bases in the middle. Germline CDR1 and CDR2: SGHNT and YYREEE (reference sequence).

The chain uses TRBV21-1 and TRBJ2-1; the table calls TRBD2, which could not be checked here. TRBV21-1 is a listed pseudogene. The CDR3 extends over 17 amino acids. CDR3 nucleotides: TGTGCCAGCAAGGATTTAGCGGGGGCGAGCTCCTACAATGAGCAGTTCTTC. Translated: CASKDLAGASSYNEQFF.

This rearrangement joins TRBV28 to TRBJ2-5; 11 nucleotides agree with TRBD2. J lost 3 bases, V lost 6 bases, and 6 bases had no gene match. Germline V gene lookup returns CDR1 MDHEN and CDR2 SYDVKM. The CDR3 consists of 15 residues. The CDR3 is CASSVLAGGKETQYF. CDR3 nucleotides: TGTGCCAGCAGCGTTCTAGCGGGGGGTAAAGAGACCCAGTACTTC.

J is TRBJ2-7 and V is TRBV28; D not certain. V lost 6 bases and J 0 bases, leaving 12 bases between the germline ends. Looked up from germline, CDR1 is MDHEN and CDR2 is SYDVKM. There are 14 residues in the CDR3. The CDR3 here is CASSPRLSSYEQYV. The CDR3 nucleotides are TGTGCCAGCAGCCCCAGGCTTAGCTCCTACGAGCAGTACGTC.

In this sample, this clone turned up once. The genes are TRBV5-1 and TRBJ1-4, with 7 bases identical to TRBD1. Germline V lookup: CDR1 SGHRS, CDR2 YFSETQ. V trimming: 4 bases; J trimming: 5 bases; junction bases outside the gene matches: 23. CDR3 size: 20 residues. DNA of the CDR3: TGCGCCAGCAGCCCTCAGACGGACAGGCTAGACCGATCAAGAAATGAAAAACTGTTTTTT. Translation: CASSPQTDRLDRSRNEKLFF.

V and J are TRBV19 and TRBJ1-1, with D unresolved. The V gene's germline CDR1 is LNHDA and CDR2 SQIVND (reference sequence). The CDR3 has 14 amino acids. Trimming cost V 3 bases and J 0 bases, with 8 bases left between them. The CDR3 bases are TGTGCCAGTAGTATGGGGAGTTTGAACACTGAAGCTTTCTTT. It translates to CASSMGSLNTEAFF.

For this clone: Other DNA sequences of this sample code for an identical CDR3. This chain links TRBV9 with TRBJ2-1; tentatively, D is TRBD1 (5 bases). The germline V and J ends were trimmed by 3 bases and 4 bases, with 14 bases remaining between them. The CDR3 has 15 amino acids. Germline V gene lookup returns CDR1 SGDLS and CDR2 YYNGEE. In nucleotides, the CDR3 is TGTGCCAGCAGCGCCCAGGGTAATTCGTACAATGAGCAGTTCTTC. It yields the protein CASSAQGNSYNEQFF. The variable domain in full, with the rest retrieved from reference TRBV9 and TRBJ2-1, is DSGVTQTPKHLITATGQRVTLRCSPRSGDLSVYWYQQSLDQGLQFLIQYYNGEERAKGNILERFSAQQFPDLHSELNLSSLELGDSALYFCASSAQGNSYNEQFFGPGTRLTVL.

This clone was seen once. The rearrangement joins TRBV19 to TRBJ2-7; 11 nucleotides match TRBD2. With 7 bases clipped from V and 3 bases from J, the junction kept 8 bases outside the gene matches. CDR1 is LNHDA and CDR2 is SQIVND in the germline V gene (reference sequence). This CDR3 has 15 amino acids. CDR3 in amino acids: CASTKGLAANYEQYV. The CDR3 DNA reads TGTGCCAGTACGAAGGGACTAGCGGCGAACTACGAGCAGTACGTC.

The chain carries TRBV28 and TRBJ2-3; 8 bases map to TRBD2. The CDR3 extends over 16 amino acids. J gave up 6 bases and V 2 bases, and 10 bases lay outside the gene matches. Germline CDR1 reads MDHEN; CDR2 reads SYDVKM. CDR3 loop: CASSLVSGGRLDTQYF. In DNA, the CDR3 is TGTGCCAGCAGTTTAGTCAGCGGGGGCCGGCTGGATACGCAGTATTTT.

This chain uses TRBV19 with TRBJ2-1, with 7 bases fitting TRBD2. The CDR3 runs to 16 residues. Germline trimming cut 3 bases from V and 0 bases from J; bases unmatched to any gene: 5. Germline V gene data show CDR1 as LNHDA and CDR2 as SQIVND (reference sequence). The CDR3 DNA follows: TGTGCCAGTAGTATTTCGGGAGGCGTCTCCTACAATGAGCAGTTCTTC. Its translation: CASSISGGVSYNEQFF.

This clone is a singleton in its sample. The CDR3 sequence: CASSSQGASEKLFF. Written as DNA, the CDR3 is TGTGCCAGCAGCTCGCAGGGGGCGAGTGAAAAACTGTTTTTT. The V call is TRBV13, the J call TRBJ1-4; TRBD1 matches at 8 bases. The CDR3 consists of 14 residues. The trim removed 4 bases at V and 7 bases at J, leaving 5 bases unmatched. CDR1 and CDR2 (germline): PRHDT, FYEKMQ (reference sequence).

This chain joins TRBV6-5 and TRBJ2-3; the match to TRBD1 covers 7 bases. The CDR3 sequence is 15 residues long. Losses at the gene ends were 6 bases for V and 1 base for J; bases not matched to a gene: 7. Looked up from germline, CDR1 is MNHEY and CDR2 is SVGAGI. In DNA form, the CDR3 reads TGTGCCAGCAGGCAAGGGGGCGTAGGCACAGATACGCAGTATTTT. It encodes CASRQGGVGTDTQYF.

This CDR3 is CASSSPSLETQYF. CDR3 nucleotide sequence: TGTGCCAGCAGCTCTCCTAGTTTGGAGACCCAGTACTTC. The chain joins TRBV5-4 to TRBJ2-5; no definite D call. The germline V and J ends were trimmed by 3 bases and 5 bases, with 11 bases remaining between them. Germline values: CDR1 SGHNT, CDR2 YYREEE (reference sequence). This CDR3 is 13 amino acids long.

This sequence joins TRBV2 and TRBJ1-4; tentatively, D is TRBD1 (6 bases). The germline V gene encodes CDR1 SNHLY and CDR2 FYNNEI. The CDR3 covers 17 residues. V gave up 6 bases and J gave up 7 bases, with 24 bases separating them. The CDR3 region is CASRLGGGGGVREKLFF. The CDR3 nucleotides are TGTGCCAGCAGGCTCGGCGGGGGCGGGGGAGTTCGTGAAAAACTGTTTTTT.

In the case of this clone: The same CDR3 can be traced to other DNA sequences in this sample. The rearrangement links TRBV28 to TRBJ2-7; 7 nucleotides agree with TRBD1. The CDR3 sequence is 14 residues long. The ends lost 5 bases at V and 0 bases at J; junction bases unmatched: 4. Germline V gives CDR1 MDHEN, CDR2 SYDVKM. The CDR3, as DNA: TGTGCCAGCAGTCCTCCAGGGGGCTCCTACGAGCAGTACTTC. Protein product: CASSPPGGSYEQYF.

The chain combines TRBV15 with TRBJ2-2; D perhaps matches TRBD2 (5 bases). CDR1 and CDR2 (germline): LNHNV, YYDKDF (reference sequence). This CDR3 region has 16 residues. The germline V and J ends were trimmed by 3 bases and 2 bases, with 13 bases remaining between them. CDR3 amino acids: CATSSRESLNTGELFF. CDR3 sequence (DNA): TGTGCCACCAGCAGTAGGGAGTCTCTAAACACCGGGGAGCTGTTTTTT.

The chain links TRBV7-6 to TRBJ2-5; D may be TRBD1 (6 bases). The CDR3 runs to 16 residues. Trimming left V 6 bases short and J 7 bases short, with 24 bases between. Germline V CDR1 and CDR2: SGHVS, FNYEAQ. This chain's CDR3 is CASSQVSQGQVGTQYF. The CDR3 DNA reads as TGTGCCAGCAGTCAAGTCTCCCAGGGGCAGGTCGGGACCCAGTACTTC. Using reference TRBV7-6 and TRBJ2-5 for the parts outside the CDR3, the full variable domain is GAGVSQSPRYKVTKRGQDVALRCDPISGHVSLYWYRQALGQGPEFLTYFNYEAQQDKSGLPNDRFSAERPEGSISTLTIQRTEQRDSAMYRCASSQVSQGQVGTQYFGPGTRLLVL.

The chain joins TRBV5-1 to TRBJ2-7; 8 positions match TRBD1. The V and J ends lost 2 bases and 3 bases, in that order; junction bases with no gene match: 7. The CDR3 is made up of 15 amino acids. The germline V gene has CDR1 SGHRS and CDR2 YFSETQ. The CDR3 bases are TGCGCCAGCAGCTTTGGGACAGGCCGTTTCTACGAGCAGTACTTC. It yields the protein CASSFGTGRFYEQYF.

The chain uses TRBV6-5 and TRBJ1-2; possibly TRBD1 for D (6 bases). Germline CDR1 reads MNHEY; CDR2 reads SVGAGI. V shed 4 bases and J shed 8 bases, with 14 bases lying between them. There are 13 residues in the CDR3. For the CDR3, the DNA is TGTGCCAGCAGTTCAATATCAGGGGTGGGCTACACCTTC. Its protein product is CASSSISGVGYTF.

The V gene is TRBV19, the J gene TRBJ1-1; D is ambiguous. Trimming pared 7 bases from V and 1 base from J, leaving 16 bases between. The CDR3 sequence is 15 residues long. CDR1 is LNHDA, CDR2 SQIVND, per germline (reference sequence). This chain's CDR3 is CASNPSARGNTEAFF. CDR3 DNA: TGTGCCAGTAACCCGTCTGCCCGCGGGAACACTGAAGCTTTCTTT.

V is TRBV5-6 and J is TRBJ1-2, with 10 bases identical to TRBD1. This CDR3 is 15 amino acids long. V shed 2 bases and J 6 bases; nucleotides not matched to a gene: 7. Germline-derived CDR1 and CDR2 are SGHDT and YYEEEE. CDR3 sequence reads: CASSFDGTGVDGYTF. The DNA for the CDR3 is TGTGCCAGCAGCTTTGATGGGACAGGGGTCGATGGCTACACCTTC.

The chain carries TRBV27 and TRBJ2-1, with 8 bases matching TRBD2. This CDR3 has 16 amino acids. The trim removed 7 bases at V and 4 bases at J, leaving 12 bases unmatched. Germline V gene sequence: CDR1 MNHEY, CDR2 SMNVEV (reference sequence). CDR3 region: CASTKPGLAGYNEQFF. In DNA, the CDR3 is TGTGCCAGCACCAAACCCGGGCTAGCGGGTTACAATGAGCAGTTCTTC.